These T cell receptor beta chains were read from a single sample in a study of shared clonotypes between healthy human individuals. This table comes from immunoSEQ multiplex PCR, and its TCRdb copy is limited to in-frame clones, with some not included. The data show around 2.1 million clones, around 95% seen once. Sequencing used naive CD4+ T cells sorted from blood. The receptor source for this set is a man younger than 35 in good health. CDR3s include the opening cysteine and the closing phenylalanine or tryptophan. D genes are given only for firm matches. Some rows mark clone size as missing; the rest say once, few, many or name a class of expanded clone.

d_call,v_call,clone_size,cdr3_length,j_call,cdr3_aa,cdr3_nt
-,TRBV5-1,-,13,TRBJ1-2,CASSAGLNYGYTF,TGCGCCAGCAGCGCAGGTCTAAACTATGGCTACACCTTC
TRBD2,TRBV9,-,17,TRBJ2-7,CASSVETGTSGTHEQYF,TGTGCCAGCAGCGTAGAAACGGGGACTAGCGGGACCCACGAGCAGTACTTC
-,TRBV10-2,-,12,TRBJ2-4,CASSFPGNIQYF,TGCGCCAGTAGCTTTCCGGGGAACATTCAGTACTTC
-,TRBV19,-,12,TRBJ2-7,CASRADTYEQYF,TGTGCCAGTCGTGCCGATACCTACGAGCAGTACTTC
TRBD2,TRBV19,-,16,TRBJ2-3,CASSPQRRELKDTQYF,TGTGCCAGTAGCCCCCAAAGGCGGGAGTTAAAAGATACGCAGTATTTT
-,TRBV7-2,-,15,TRBJ2-3,CASSLWERSTDTQYF,TGTGCCAGCAGCCTCTGGGAGCGGAGCACAGATACGCAGTATTTT
-,TRBV29-1,-,13,TRBJ1-1,CSVESGMNTEAFF,TGCAGCGTTGAATCAGGCATGAACACTGAAGCTTTCTTT
-,TRBV28,-,15,TRBJ2-3,CASSLMTLLTDTQYF,TGTGCCAGCAGCCTTATGACACTACTCACAGATACGCAGTATTTT
TRBD1,TRBV7-9,-,15,TRBJ2-5,CASSRSFDRGETQYF,TGTGCCAGCAGCCGATCTTTCGACAGGGGTGAGACCCAGTACTTC
TRBD2,TRBV5-4,-,17,TRBJ2-3,CASSLTLAGGLPDTQYF,TGTGCCAGCAGCTTAACGCTGGCGGGGGGGCTCCCAGATACGCAGTATTTT
TRBD2,TRBV18,-,13,TRBJ2-1,CASSPREGGEQFF,TGTGCCAGCTCACCACGGGAGGGTGGGGAGCAGTTCTTC
-,TRBV11-2,-,16,TRBJ1-1,CASSSYRGYRNTEAFF,TGTGCCAGCAGCTCCTACCGGGGTTATAGGAACACTGAAGCTTTCTTT
-,TRBV10-2,-,11,TRBJ1-2,CARLKAGGYTF,TGCGCCAGACTAAAGGCAGGGGGCTACACCTTC
TRBD1,TRBV7-3,-,18,TRBJ2-6,CASSPLGTGVSGANVLTF,TGTGCCAGCAGCCCCCTCGGGACAGGGGTGTCTGGGGCCAACGTCCTGACTTTC
TRBD2,TRBV11-1,-,13,TRBJ2-5,CASSFGGKETQYF,TGTGCCAGCAGCTTCGGGGGGAAGGAGACCCAGTACTTC
TRBD2,TRBV7-2,-,16,TRBJ2-1,CASSLEERGYYNEQFF,TGTGCCAGCAGCTTAGAGGAGCGGGGGTACTACAATGAGCAGTTCTTC
-,TRBV5-1,-,15,TRBJ1-1,CASSLATSGNTEAFF,TGCGCCAGCAGCTTGGCCACATCGGGGAACACTGAAGCTTTCTTT
-,TRBV28,-,14,TRBJ1-4,CASSFYQGSEKLFF,TGTGCCAGCAGTTTTTACCAGGGTAGCGAAAAACTGTTTTTT
-,TRBV7-9,once,15,TRBJ2-1,CASSLYDLAYNEQFF,TGTGCCAGCAGCTTATACGACCTTGCCTACAATGAGCAGTTCTTC
-,TRBV29-1,-,13,TRBJ2-5,CSVFLNSVETQYF,TGCAGCGTTTTTCTAAATAGCGTGGAGACCCAGTACTTC
TRBD1,TRBV10-1,few,15,TRBJ1-6,CASSRDSRFNSPLHF,TGCGCCAGCAGCCGGGACAGTCGATTCAATTCACCCCTCCACTTT
TRBD1,TRBV28,-,16,TRBJ2-3,CASSLGTGKNTDTQYF,TGTGCCAGCAGTTTGGGGACAGGGAAGAACACAGATACGCAGTATTTT
-,TRBV6-5,once,13,TRBJ1-2,CASSRFWDYGYTF,TGTGCCAGCAGTAGATTTTGGGACTATGGCTACACCTTC
-,TRBV18,-,14,TRBJ1-1,CASSPPRDHTEAFF,TGTGCCAGCTCACCACCGAGGGACCACACTGAAGCTTTCTTT
-,TRBV4-2,-,16,TRBJ2-5,CASSQDGAGAQETQYF,TGTGCCAGCAGCCAAGATGGAGCGGGCGCACAAGAGACCCAGTACTTC
TRBD1,TRBV5-6,-,19,TRBJ1-6,CASSLGPGTGKSYNSPLHF,TGTGCCAGCAGCCTCGGTCCCGGGACAGGGAAATCCTATAATTCACCCCTCCACTTT
-,TRBV28,-,13,TRBJ1-5,CASRTQRDQPQHF,TGTGCCAGCAGAACCCAAAGGGATCAGCCCCAGCATTTT
-,TRBV7-9,-,11,TRBJ2-1,CASSWGLGQFF,TGTGCCAGCAGCTGGGGGTTGGGTCAGTTCTTC
-,TRBV5-6,-,18,TRBJ1-6,CASSLGHGEISYNSPLHF,TGTGCCAGCAGCCTTGGACATGGAGAGATCTCCTATAATTCACCCCTCCACTTT
-,TRBV6-5,-,14,TRBJ1-3,CASGRAYSGNTIYF,TGTGCCAGCGGTAGGGCTTACTCTGGAAACACCATATATTTT